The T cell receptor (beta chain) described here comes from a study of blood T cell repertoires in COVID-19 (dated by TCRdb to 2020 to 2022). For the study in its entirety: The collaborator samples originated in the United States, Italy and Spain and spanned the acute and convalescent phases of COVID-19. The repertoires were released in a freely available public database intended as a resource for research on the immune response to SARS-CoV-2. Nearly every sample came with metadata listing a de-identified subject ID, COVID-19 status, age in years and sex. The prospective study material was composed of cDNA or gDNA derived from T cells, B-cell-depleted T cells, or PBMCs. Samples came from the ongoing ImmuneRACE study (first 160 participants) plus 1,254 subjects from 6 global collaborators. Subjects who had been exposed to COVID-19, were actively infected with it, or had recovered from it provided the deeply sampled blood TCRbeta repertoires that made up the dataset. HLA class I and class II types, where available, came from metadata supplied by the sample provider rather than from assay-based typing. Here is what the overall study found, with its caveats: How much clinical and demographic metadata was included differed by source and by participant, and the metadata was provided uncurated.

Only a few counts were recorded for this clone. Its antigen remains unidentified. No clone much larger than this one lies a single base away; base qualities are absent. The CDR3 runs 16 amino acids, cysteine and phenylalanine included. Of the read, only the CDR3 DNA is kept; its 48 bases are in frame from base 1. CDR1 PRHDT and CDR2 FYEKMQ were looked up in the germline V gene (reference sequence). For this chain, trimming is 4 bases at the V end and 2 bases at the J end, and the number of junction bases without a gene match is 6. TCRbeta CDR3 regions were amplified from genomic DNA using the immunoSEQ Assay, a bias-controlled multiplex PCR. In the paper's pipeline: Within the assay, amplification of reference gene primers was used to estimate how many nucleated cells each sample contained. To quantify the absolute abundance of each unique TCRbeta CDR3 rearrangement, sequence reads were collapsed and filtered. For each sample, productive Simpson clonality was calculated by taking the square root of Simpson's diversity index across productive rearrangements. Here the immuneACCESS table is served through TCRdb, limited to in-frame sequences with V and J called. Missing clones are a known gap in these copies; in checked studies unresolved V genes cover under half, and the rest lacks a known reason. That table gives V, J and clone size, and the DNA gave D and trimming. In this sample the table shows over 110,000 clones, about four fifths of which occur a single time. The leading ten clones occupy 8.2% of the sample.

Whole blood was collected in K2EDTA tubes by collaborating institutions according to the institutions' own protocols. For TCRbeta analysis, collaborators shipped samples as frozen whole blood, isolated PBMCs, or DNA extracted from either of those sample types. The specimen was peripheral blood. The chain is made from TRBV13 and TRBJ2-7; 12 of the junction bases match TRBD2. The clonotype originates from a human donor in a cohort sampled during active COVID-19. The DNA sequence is TGTGCCAGCAGCTCAAGGACTAGCGGGAACACCTACGAGCAGTACTTC. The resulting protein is CASSSRTSGNTYEQYF. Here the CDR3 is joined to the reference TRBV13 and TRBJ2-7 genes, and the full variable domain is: AAGVIQSPRHLIKEKRETATLKCYPIPRHDTVYWYQQGPGQDPQFLISFYEKMQSDKGSIPDRFSAQQFSDYHSELNMSSLELGDSALYFCASSSRTSGNTYEQYFGPGTRLTVT.